This T cell receptor (beta chain) is from a study of technical replicates of blood from several donors. Clones were sequenced by immunoSEQ multiplex PCR, and TCRdb holds only the in-frame ones, with some missing. The sample lists approximately 75,000 clones; approximately 96% were seen once. This CDR3 comprises 19 residues. The germline CDR1 and CDR2 sequences are LGHNA and YNFKEQ. Trimming removed 1 base from V and 6 bases from J; junction bases left unmatched: 15. The sequence was collected from a human donor in good health. The V call is TRBV4-2, the J call TRBJ1-4; 9 bases fit TRBD1. Source material: T cells isolated from PBMCs. CDR3 nucleotide sequence: TGTGCCAGCAGCCAAGTGGGGAGGACAGGGGACGGTCGGGATGAAAAACTGTTTTTT. Its protein product is CASSQVGRTGDGRDEKLFF.